Following are 30 T cell receptor beta chains from one sample sequenced in a study of T cells in Graves' hyperthyroidism and ophthalmopathy. RNA transcripts provided the source from which TCR beta CDR3 regions were amplified. Researchers ran a first-round RT-PCR on the TCR CDR3 using the HTBI primer set. TCRdb fed the multiplex PCR reads into MiXCR, producing one record per CDR3 protein. Of about 260,000 distinct CDR3 sequences in the sample, about 15% are singletons; the top ten hold more than 25%. Sequenced: blood. The source is a woman aged 18-29 years with Graves' ophthalmopathy.

This clonotype was seen repeatedly, ten times or more. The chain combines TRBV7-2 with TRBJ1-3, with D tentatively TRBD1 (5 bases). The V end was cut by 5 bases, the J end by 0 bases, with 14 bases between. The CDR3 is 16 residues long. Germline V lookup: CDR1 SGHTA, CDR2 FQGNSA. Here the CDR3 reads CASSRDFRSSGNTIYF. Written as DNA, the CDR3 is TGTGCCAGCAGCCGGGACTTCCGGAGCTCTGGAAACACCATATATTTT.

The rearrangement links TRBV5-7 to TRBJ2-5; 11 bases fit TRBD2. TRBV5-7 is identified as an open reading frame with a role that is uncertain. The V and J ends lost 4 bases and 1 base, in that order; junction bases with no gene match: 3. The CDR3 is 15 amino acids. The CDR3 region is CASSGGLAVQETQYF. The CDR3 nucleotides read TGTGCCAGCAGCGGGGGACTAGCGGTCCAAGAGACCCAGTACTTC.

This clonotype has a count of ten or more. The chain recombines TRBV7-9 with TRBJ1-2; 7 bases agree with TRBD1. The V gene end was trimmed by 4 bases and the J gene end by 5 bases; junction bases not matched to a gene: 16. CDR1 and CDR2 (germline): SEHNR, FQNEAQ (reference sequence). There are 17 residues in the CDR3. In nucleotides, the CDR3 is TGTGCCAGCAGCTCTTACGGTCTGACAGGGACCCTATATGGCTACACCTTC. Translating gives CASSSYGLTGTLYGYTF.

This clonotype was seen more than once but under ten times. The chain joins TRBV4-2 to TRBJ2-1, with 9 bases aligning to TRBD2. The CDR3 runs 16 residues. V shed 4 bases and J 0 bases; nucleotides not matched to a gene: 4. The germline V gene encodes CDR1 LGHNA and CDR2 YNFKEQ. This CDR3 reads CASSRLAESSYNEQFF. CDR3 bases: TGTGCCAGCAGCCGACTAGCGGAAAGCTCCTACAATGAGCAGTTCTTC.

This clonotype has at least ten counts. J is TRBJ1-1 and V is TRBV7-9; TRBD1 agrees at 8 bases. The germline CDR1 and CDR2 sequences are SEHNR and FQNEAQ (reference sequence). There are 13 residues in the CDR3. V shed 7 bases, J shed 8 bases, and the junction held 9 bases outside the gene matches. CDR3 nucleotides: TGTGCCAGCACCGCCGACAGGGGTTCCGAAGCTTTCTTT. Translation: CASTADRGSEAFF.

Many counts were recorded for this clonotype. This chain uses TRBV7-9 with TRBJ2-3; 9 bases match TRBD2. Germline V gives CDR1 SEHNR, CDR2 FQNEAQ (reference sequence). This CDR3 is 17 amino acids long. Trimming removed 1 base from V and 3 bases from J; junction bases left unmatched: 8. CDR3 region: CASSLGGLGLATDTQYF. The CDR3 DNA reads TGTGCCAGCAGCTTAGGAGGTCTGGGACTAGCAACAGATACGCAGTATTTT.

In this sample, this clonotype turned up many times. The V call is TRBV9, the J call TRBJ2-1, with D possibly matching TRBD1 (5 bases). V was clipped by 0 bases and J by 4 bases, with 14 bases between them. The CDR3 length is 16 residues. CDR1 and CDR2 from the germline V gene are SGDLS and YYNGEE. CDR3 sequence (DNA): TGTGCCAGCAGCGTAGGGCAGGGCAGTTTTTACAATGAGCAGTTCTTC. As protein: CASSVGQGSFYNEQFF.

This clonotype was observed many times. This sequence joins TRBV20-1 and TRBJ2-4; D gene unclear. The CDR3 covers 15 residues. CDR1 DFQATT and CDR2 SNEGSKA come from the germline V gene (reference sequence). The V end lost 3 bases, the J end lost 8 bases, and 20 bases lay between the germline ends. The DNA of the CDR3 is TGCAGTGCTAGCGGACGTTATGGGAAAAGGGACATTCAGTACTTC. Its translation: CSASGRYGKRDIQYF.

This clonotype occurred many times. The rearrangement joins TRBV12-5 to TRBJ1-1; D is unclear. This CDR3 comprises 14 residues. Trimming pared 1 base from V and 1 base from J, leaving 7 bases between. Germline V gene data show CDR1 as LGHNT and CDR2 as FRNRAP. CDR3 nucleotides: TGTGCTAGTGGTTTGGAGGCAAGGAACACTGAAGCTTTCTTT. It yields the protein CASGLEARNTEAFF.

This clonotype occurred many times. The chain carries TRBV9 and TRBJ1-2; 9 nucleotides align to TRBD1. V was clipped by 0 bases and J by 2 bases; unmatched bases: 2. CDR3 length: 15 residues. Germline loops: CDR1 SGDLS, CDR2 YYNGEE. The CDR3 here is CASSVGDRENYGYTF. In DNA form, the CDR3 reads TGTGCCAGCAGCGTAGGGGACAGGGAGAACTATGGCTACACCTTC.

This clonotype was observed many times. The rearrangement links TRBV12-3 or TRBV12-4 to TRBJ2-3, with D possibly called TRBD1 or TRBD2 (5 bases each). The CDR3 is made up of 13 amino acids. The CDR3 protein is CATRGAYTDTQYF. CDR3 DNA sequence: TGTGCAACAAGAGGGGCATACACAGATACGCAGTATTTT.

This clonotype appeared many times. This sequence joins TRBV27 and TRBJ1-2; 10 bases agree with TRBD1. Per the germline V gene, CDR1 is MNHEY and CDR2 is SMNVEV (reference sequence). The CDR3 has 18 amino acids. Trimming took 6 bases from V and 1 from J; bases not matched to a gene: 14. The CDR3 DNA sequence: TGTGCCAGCAGACGAACGGCAGGGGACAGGGGCTTTAACTATGGCTACACCTTC. This codes for CASRRTAGDRGFNYGYTF.

The rearrangement links TRBV9 to TRBJ1-2; D may be TRBD1 (5 bases). This CDR3 has 12 amino acids. Germline V gene lookup returns CDR1 SGDLS and CDR2 YYNGEE. V lost 0 bases and J lost 8, with 8 bases in between. Written as DNA, the CDR3 is TGTGCCAGCAGCGTAGTAGACAGAGGCTACACCTTC. Protein product: CASSVVDRGYTF.

About this clonotype itself: The conserved closing phenylalanine or tryptophan is absent in this CDR3, likely reflecting a read error. The chain recombines TRBV25-1 with TRBJ2-7; 8 bases are a match to TRBD2. In germline, CDR1 is MGHDK, CDR2 SYGVNS. Unmatched junction bases numbered 12, after V lost 5 bases and J lost 6 bases. The CDR3 spans 15 residues. The CDR3 protein is CASSPVERESGEQYL. The CDR3 DNA reads as TGTGCCAGCAGTCCGGTTGAGCGGGAGTCGGGCGAGCAGTACCTC.

Many counts were recorded for this clonotype. CDR3 DNA sequence: TGTGCCAGCAGCATAATAGCGGGGGCCTACAATGAGCAGTTCTTC. This gives the protein CASSIIAGAYNEQFF. The rearrangement uses TRBV7-9 and TRBJ2-1, with TRBD2 matching over 9 bases. After removal of 5 bases from V and 2 bases from J, the junction contained 4 bases not matched to a gene. Germline CDR1 is SEHNR and CDR2 is FQNEAQ (reference sequence). The CDR3 is 15 residues long.

V and J are TRBV29-1 and TRBJ1-1; D remains unclear. Trimming stripped 4 bases from V and 7 bases from J, with 7 bases between. Germline assignment: CDR1 SQVTM and CDR2 ANQGSEA. This CDR3 spans 10 amino acids. The CDR3 loop is CSVVGNEAFF. In DNA, the CDR3 is TGCAGCGTTGTTGGGAATGAAGCTTTCTTT.

About this clonotype itself: Being one base from a much bigger clone, this may be a read error. The chain recombines TRBV4-1 with TRBJ1-2, with D perhaps TRBD1 (6 bases). Germline V gene lookup returns CDR1 MGHRA and CDR2 YSYEKL. The CDR3 consists of 16 residues. V was cut by 4 bases and J by 3 bases, with 18 bases left in between. Here the CDR3 reads CASSLTTLTGYYGYTF. Written as DNA, the CDR3 is TGCGCCAGCAGCCTAACGACCCTGACAGGCTACTATGGCTACACCTTC.

This clonotype was seen at least ten times. The V and J genes are TRBV10-2 and TRBJ1-1; TRBD1 agrees at 7 bases. V was pared by 4 bases and J by 4 bases, with 3 bases of the junction left unmatched. The germline gives CDR1 WSHSY, CDR2 SAAADI. This CDR3 region has 13 residues. In DNA form, the CDR3 reads TGCGCCAGCAGTGTACCAGGGGGCACTGAAGCTTTCTTT. As protein: CASSVPGGTEAFF.

The chain joins TRBV19 to TRBJ2-6; the D call may be TRBD1 or TRBD2 (5 bases each). Germline V CDR1 and CDR2: LNHDA, SQIVND (reference sequence). Trimming removed 11 bases at V and 3 bases at J, with 17 bases between. The length of the CDR3 is 15 residues. The CDR3 DNA reads as TGTGCCGGAGGTAGTAGGGGCGGTGGGGCCAACGTCCTGACTTTC. Protein: CAGGSRGGGANVLTF. The entire variable domain, with the rest obtained from reference TRBV19 and TRBJ2-6, is as follows: DGGITQSPKYLFRKEGQNVTLSCEQNLNHDAMYWYRQDPGQGLRLIYYSQIVNDFQKGDIAEGYSVSREKKESFPLTVTSAQKNPTAFYLCAGGSRGGGANVLTFGAGSRLTVL.

This clonotype was recorded at least ten times. The CDR3, as DNA: TGTGCCAGCAGCCACGCTCCACCCTACAATGAGCAGTTCTTC. This codes for CASSHAPPYNEQFF. The rearrangement uses TRBV6-2 or TRBV6-3 and TRBJ2-1, with D uncertain. The germline gives CDR1 MNHEY, CDR2 SVGEGT. Trimming pared 6 bases from V and 2 bases from J, leaving 11 bases between. This CDR3 contains 14 residues.

The chain is built from TRBV4-1 and TRBJ2-1; 15 bases agree with TRBD2. Germline V gene lookup returns CDR1 MGHRA and CDR2 YSYEKL. This CDR3 is built from 16 residues. With 1 base clipped from V and 9 bases from J, the junction kept 4 bases outside the gene matches. CDR3 region: CASSQGTSGRAGEQFF. CDR3 coding DNA: TGCGCCAGCAGCCAAGGGACTAGCGGGAGGGCCGGTGAGCAGTTCTTC.

This clonotype was observed at least ten times. The genes are TRBV6-1 and TRBJ1-2; 8 bases align to TRBD1. CDR3 size: 16 residues. The germline V gene encodes CDR1 MNHNS and CDR2 SASEGT. The V gene end was trimmed by 0 bases and the J gene end by 2 bases; junction bases not matched to a gene: 5. The CDR3: CASSEALGQGNYGYTF. CDR3 DNA: TGTGCCAGCAGTGAAGCGCTAGGACAGGGAAACTATGGCTACACCTTC.

The sample holds many counts of this clonotype. DNA for the CDR3: TGTGCCAGCAGTGTGTTCCCTAATAGCAATCAGCCCCAGCATTTT. Encoded protein: CASSVFPNSNQPQHF. The chain couples TRBV6-1 to TRBJ1-5; D is ambiguous. Trimming left V 4 bases short and J 0 bases short, with 10 bases between. This CDR3 has 15 residues. Germline-derived CDR1 and CDR2 are MNHNS and SASEGT.

This clonotype appeared many times. The chain couples TRBV20-1 to TRBJ2-7; TRBD2 matches 12 bases. Germline assignment: CDR1 DFQATT and CDR2 SNEGSKA (reference sequence). The CDR3 length is 17 residues. Trimming removed 3 bases from V and 3 bases from J; junction bases left unmatched: 12. The CDR3, as DNA: TGCAGTGCTAGGGTTCCGACTAGCGGGAGTCTAGGCTACGAGCAGTACTTC. Residues: CSARVPTSGSLGYEQYF.

This clonotype showed up many times. V gene TRBV7-9 combines with J gene TRBJ1-6, with 11 bases identical to TRBD1. Germline V gene sequence: CDR1 SEHNR, CDR2 FQNEAQ (reference sequence). The CDR3 extends over 16 amino acids. V was pared by 1 base and J by 10 bases, with 6 bases of the junction left unmatched. CDR3 coding DNA: TGTGCCAGCAGCTTAGAAGAGGGGACAGGGGGGTCACCCCTCCACTTT. Its translation: CASSLEEGTGGSPLHF.

This clonotype was counted only a few times. This sequence joins TRBV4-1 and TRBJ1-6; D gene unclear. V was shortened by 3 bases and J by 4 bases, with 10 bases between the two germline ends. The CDR3 is made up of 15 amino acids. CDR1 is MGHRA and CDR2 is YSYEKL in the germline V gene. CDR3 protein: CASSHDIGYNSPLHF. CDR3 DNA sequence: TGCGCCAGCAGCCATGATATAGGGTATAATTCACCCCTCCACTTT.

This clonotype was counted ten times or more. This chain uses TRBV5-1 with TRBJ1-2; no clear D gene. The CDR3 is 14 amino acids. Trimming left V 0 bases short and J 1 base short, with 7 bases between. From germline, CDR1 is SGHRS and CDR2 YFSETQ. CDR3: CASSLADSNYGYTF. CDR3 coding DNA: TGCGCCAGCAGCTTGGCGGATAGTAACTATGGCTACACCTTC. Supplemented by reference TRBV5-1 and TRBJ1-2, the full variable domain reads KAGVTQTPRYLIKTRGQQVTLSCSPISGHRSVSWYQQTPGQGLQFLFEYFSETQRNKGNFPGRFSGRQFSNSRSEMNVSTLELGDSALYLCASSLADSNYGYTFGSGTRLTVV.

This clonotype was detected ten times or more. V usage is TRBV2 and J usage is TRBJ2-7; D not certain. Germline V lookup: CDR1 SNHLY, CDR2 FYNNEI. V lost 6 bases and J lost 2, with 17 bases in between. This CDR3 spans 15 amino acids. The CDR3 spells CASRAPRTNPYEQYF. Here the CDR3 DNA reads TGTGCCAGCAGAGCACCGAGGACGAATCCCTACGAGCAGTACTTC.

This clonotype was found a few times. The chain has TRBV28 and TRBJ2-7, with 10 bases matching TRBD1. The CDR3 consists of 16 residues. Unmatched junction bases numbered 6, after V lost 2 bases and J lost 2 bases. The V gene's germline CDR1 is MDHEN and CDR2 SYDVKM. CDR3 in DNA: TGTGCCAGCAGTTTACGGGGACAGGGGACCCCCTACGAGCAGTACTTC. Its translation is CASSLRGQGTPYEQYF.

This clonotype has a count of ten or more. This sequence joins TRBV2 and TRBJ1-1; 9 bases match TRBD1. Trimming cost V 6 bases and J 6 bases; bases outside gene matches: 5. CDR1 SNHLY and CDR2 FYNNEI come from the germline V gene. The length of the CDR3 is 13 residues. CDR3 nucleotides: TGTGCCAGCAGAGCCGGGACAGGGCCTGAAGCTTTCTTT. It yields the protein CASRAGTGPEAFF.